These 24 T cell receptor beta chains came from one sample sequenced in a study of beta chain features in type 1 diabetes. Expressed TCRB transcripts got sequenced, as all isolated RNA was reverse transcribed. Sequencing was performed with immunoSEQ multiplex PCR; in TCRdb, only in-frame clones are kept and a portion is missing. The data hold under 900,000 clones, with 17% observed a single time. Sequencing was performed on naive CD4+ T cells from blood. All receptors derive from a woman younger than 35 in good health.

The gene calls are TRBV15 and TRBJ1-5; D might be TRBD1 (5 bases). The CDR3 contains 16 residues. The ends were cut back, 5 bases at V and 2 bases at J, with 16 bases in the middle. Germline loops: CDR1 LNHNV, CDR2 YYDKDF (reference sequence). This chain's CDR3 is CATSRYVLGGNQPQHF. In DNA form, the CDR3 reads TGTGCCACCAGCCGCTACGTCCTAGGGGGCAATCAGCCCCAGCATTTT.

The V and J genes are TRBV27 and TRBJ1-3; no firm D call. V shed 5 bases and J shed 4 bases, with 12 bases lying between them. The CDR3 runs 14 residues. CDR1 and CDR2 from the germline V gene are MNHEY and SMNVEV (reference sequence). The CDR3 sequence: CASSPRPLGNTIYF. The CDR3 nucleotides read TGTGCCAGCAGTCCTCGGCCCTTAGGAAACACCATATATTTT.

The sample holds a few counts of this clone. This rearrangement joins TRBV5-1 to TRBJ2-5; 7 nucleotides align to TRBD1. CDR3 length: 15 residues. CDR1 is SGHRS, CDR2 YFSETQ, per germline. V dropped 0 bases and J dropped 3; count of bases not matched to a gene: 5. CDR3 nucleotides: TGCGCCAGCAGCTTGGGGGGGACAGTCGAAGAGACCCAGTACTTC. Residues: CASSLGGTVEETQYF.

This clone occurred a few times. The V and J genes are TRBV7-9 and TRBJ2-5, with TRBD1 identical over 9 bases. This CDR3 is 14 amino acids long. Germline V gene lookup returns CDR1 SEHNR and CDR2 FQNEAQ (reference sequence). V gave up 1 base and J gave up 3 bases; unmatched junction bases: 0. CDR3 DNA: TGTGCCAGCAGCTTAGGGACAGGGGAAGAGACCCAGTACTTC. Translation gives CASSLGTGEETQYF.

This clone was observed a few times. The genes are TRBV10-3 and TRBJ2-2, with 9 bases aligning to TRBD2. Trimming removed 7 bases from V and 4 bases from J; junction bases left unmatched: 7. This CDR3 comprises 15 residues. In germline, CDR1 is ENHRY, CDR2 SYGVKD. This CDR3 is CAINSGRRGTGELFF. The CDR3 DNA reads TGTGCCATCAATAGCGGGAGAAGAGGCACCGGGGAGCTGTTTTTT.

A few counts support this clone. The V gene is TRBV28, the J gene TRBJ2-7; possibly TRBD2 for D (5 bases). Germline loops: CDR1 MDHEN, CDR2 SYDVKM. The CDR3 has 15 residues. Deletions cut 2 bases from V and 0 bases from J, with 11 bases between. CDR3 coding DNA: TGTGCCAGCAGTTTAGGGCGGAGGACCTCCTACGAGCAGTACTTC. Its protein is CASSLGRRTSYEQYF.

Of note for this clone: The junction differs from germline at one of its ends, possibly a read error. The chain carries TRBV5-1 and TRBJ2-1; TRBD2 aligns across 10 bases. The length of the CDR3 is 16 residues. Per germline, CDR1 SGHRS and CDR2 YFSETQ. The DNA for the CDR3 is TGCGCCAGCAGCTTGGCTGGTAGCGGGAGGCCCCATGAGCAGCTCTTC. This gives the protein CASSLAGSGRPHEQLF. The complete variable domain, with remaining parts taken from reference TRBV5-1 and TRBJ2-1, reads KAGVTQTPRYLIKTRGQQVTLSCSPISGHRSVSWYQQTPGQGLQFLFEYFSETQRNKGNFPGRFSGRQFSNSRSEMNVSTLELGDSALYLCASSLAGSGRPHEQLFGPGTRLTVL.

The rearrangement joins TRBV4-2 to TRBJ2-1; 12 bases match TRBD2. The CDR3 runs 16 residues. With V trimmed by 0 bases and J by 9 bases, 6 bases remained unmatched. Germline values: CDR1 LGHNA, CDR2 YNFKEQ. The DNA of the CDR3 is TGTGCCAGCAGCCAAGATTGGCTAGCGGGAGGGGGTGAGCAGTTCTTC. Amino acid sequence: CASSQDWLAGGGEQFF.

There are a few counts of this clone. This specimen includes other DNA sequences encoding the same CDR3. The CDR3 here is CASSLQYTEAFF. The CDR3 coding sequence is TGTGCCAGCAGTTTGCAATACACTGAAGCTTTCTTT. The chain employs TRBV28 and TRBJ1-1, with unresolved D. This CDR3 is built from 12 residues. Germline V lookup: CDR1 MDHEN, CDR2 SYDVKM. Trimming left V 3 bases short and J 3 bases short, with 5 bases between.

The V gene is TRBV7-9, the J gene TRBJ2-2; TRBD2 agrees at 8 bases. Germline assignment: CDR1 SEHNR and CDR2 FQNEAQ (reference sequence). The CDR3 is made up of 16 amino acids. J lost 6 bases, V lost 5 bases, and 11 bases had no gene match. The DNA of the CDR3 is TGTGCCAGCAGCCCCTTAAGCGGGAGCTTTCCCGGGGAGCTGTTTTTT. It yields the protein CASSPLSGSFPGELFF.

This clone was detected only a few times. The chain recombines TRBV7-9 with TRBJ2-6; TRBD1 might be the D (6 bases). Deletions cut 4 bases from V and 2 bases from J, with 18 bases between. The CDR3 consists of 18 residues. The V gene's germline CDR1 is SEHNR and CDR2 FQNEAQ (reference sequence). The CDR3 coding sequence is TGTGCCAGCAGCTCCGAGTCTGGAGCAGGGGCTGGGGCCAACGTCCTGACTTTC. It is translated as CASSSESGAGAGANVLTF.

This clone showed up just a few times. The rearrangement joins TRBV5-6 to TRBJ2-7; D ambiguous. The CDR3 runs to 13 residues. V was cut by 0 bases and J by 7 bases, with 11 bases left in between. The germline gives CDR1 SGHDT, CDR2 YYEEEE. The chain's CDR3 is CASSLEFLREQYF. The CDR3 coding sequence is TGTGCCAGCAGCTTGGAGTTCTTACGGGAGCAGTACTTC.

This clone was counted a few times. The V and J genes are TRBV7-9 and TRBJ2-3; 10 bases align to TRBD2. This CDR3 has 14 residues. V gave up 5 bases and J gave up 5 bases; unmatched junction bases: 4. Germline CDR1 reads SEHNR; CDR2 reads FQNEAQ (reference sequence). DNA of the CDR3: TGTGCCAGCAGCGCGGCTAGCGGGAGAGATACGCAGTATTTT. It is translated as CASSAASGRDTQYF.

This clone was seen a few times. An end of the junction differs from the germline gene, which may be a read error. The rearrangement uses TRBV20-1 and TRBJ2-3; D call uncertain. The germline V gene encodes CDR1 DFQATT and CDR2 SNEGSKA (reference sequence). The CDR3 length is 10 residues. CDR3 in DNA: TGCAGTGCTAGGGCAGCCTGGGCCCACTTT. It encodes CSARAAWAHF.

The chain couples TRBV2 to TRBJ2-5, with 7 bases matching TRBD1. V was clipped by 6 bases and J by 2 bases; unmatched bases: 3. The CDR3 runs to 13 residues. Germline V lookup: CDR1 SNHLY, CDR2 FYNNEI. CDR3 amino acids: CASRVDRQETQYF. The CDR3 region has the DNA TGTGCCAGCAGGGTGGACAGGCAAGAGACCCAGTACTTC.

This clone was counted at least ten times. The rearrangement links TRBV10-3 to TRBJ2-1; 7 positions agree with TRBD2. V shed 7 bases and J 5 bases; nucleotides not matched to a gene: 5. This CDR3 has 13 residues. The germline V gene encodes CDR1 ENHRY and CDR2 SYGVKD. The CDR3 sequence is CAITPSGNNEQFF. The DNA of the CDR3 is TGTGCCATCACGCCTAGCGGCAACAATGAGCAGTTCTTC.

The chain recombines TRBV6-5 with TRBJ1-2; TRBD1 matches 8 bases. The CDR3 extends over 14 amino acids. Trimming removed 1 base from V and 4 bases from J; junction bases left unmatched: 2. Germline CDR1 MNHEY, CDR2 SVGAGI. The CDR3 DNA follows: TGTGCCAGCAGTTACTATGGACAGGGCTATGGCTACACCTTC. Translating it yields CASSYYGQGYGYTF.

This clone came up a few times. This rearrangement joins TRBV18 to TRBJ2-6, with TRBD2 matching over 8 bases. V lost 4 bases to trimming and J lost 0 bases; unmatched junction nucleotides: 8. The CDR3 is made up of 18 amino acids. CDR1 and CDR2 from the germline V gene are KGHSH and LQKENI. This CDR3 reads CASSLLLAGDSGANVLTF. In nucleotides, the CDR3 is TGTGCCAGCTCACTGCTTCTAGCGGGTGACTCTGGGGCCAACGTCCTGACTTTC.

This clone was detected a few times. This sequence joins TRBV28 and TRBJ1-1; D unresolved. The CDR3 totals 12 residues. CDR1 is MDHEN and CDR2 is SYDVKM in the germline V gene. V dropped 4 bases and J dropped 1 base, with 4 bases sitting between them. The CDR3 sequence is CASSSQNTEAFF. CDR3 coding DNA: TGTGCCAGCAGTTCCCAGAACACTGAAGCTTTCTTT.

This sequence joins TRBV7-9 and TRBJ2-5; D not certain. V was cut by 7 bases and J by 1 base, with 7 bases left in between. The CDR3 contains 12 residues. Germline CDR1 and CDR2: SEHNR and FQNEAQ (reference sequence). The CDR3 nucleotides are TGTGCCAGCAAAGGGATCCAAGAGACCCAGTACTTC. Residues: CASKGIQETQYF.

This clone was counted ten times or more. The CDR3 is CASSPSGANVLTF. CDR3 in DNA: TGTGCCAGCAGCCCCTCTGGGGCCAACGTCCTGACTTTC. This sequence joins TRBV9 and TRBJ2-6, with unresolved D. CDR1 and CDR2 from the germline V gene are SGDLS and YYNGEE. The CDR3 extends over 13 amino acids. Deletions cut 4 bases from V and 0 bases from J, with 2 bases between.

The chain's CDR3 is CASSHTGQGVYNEQFF. The DNA of the CDR3 is TGTGCCAGCAGCCACACGGGACAGGGGGTTTACAATGAGCAGTTCTTC. The J gene is TRBJ2-1, the V gene TRBV5-4, with 11 bases aligning to TRBD1. After removal of 4 bases from V and 4 bases from J, the junction contained 7 bases not matched to a gene. Germline values: CDR1 SGHNT, CDR2 YYREEE (reference sequence). This CDR3 has 16 residues.

This clone was found a few times. CDR3 coding DNA: TGTGCCAGCAGCGTAGGGGGGTCGGGCAATCAGCCCCAGCATTTT. Its translation is CASSVGGSGNQPQHF. The chain is built from TRBV9 and TRBJ1-5; D is perhaps TRBD1 (5 bases). V lost 0 bases and J 2 bases, leaving 9 bases between the germline ends. Looked up from germline, CDR1 is SGDLS and CDR2 is YYNGEE. This CDR3 contains 15 residues. Full variable domain (rest looked up from reference TRBV9 and TRBJ1-5): DSGVTQTPKHLITATGQRVTLRCSPRSGDLSVYWYQQSLDQGLQFLIQYYNGEERAKGNILERFSAQQFPDLHSELNLSSLELGDSALYFCASSVGGSGNQPQHFGDGTRLSIL.

This clone was seen a few times. CDR3 in amino acids: CASPDRNTGELFF. CDR3 sequence (DNA): TGTGCCAGCCCCGACAGAAACACCGGGGAGCTGTTTTTT. The V gene is TRBV28, the J gene TRBJ2-2; D may be TRBD1 (5 bases). Between the trimmed V and J ends, which lost 8 bases and 2 bases, there was a span of 9 bases. CDR1 is MDHEN, CDR2 SYDVKM, per germline. The CDR3 is made up of 13 amino acids.